The 32 T cell receptor beta chains presented below share a single source sample, sequenced in a study of CD8+ T cells in alopecia areata. Extracted from the samples, RNA was reverse transcribed into cDNA to serve as the sequencing template. Method: immunoSEQ multiplex PCR; TCRdb's copy keeps in-frame clones and lacks some. Of roughly 130,000 clones in the sample, roughly three fifths were seen once. The sequences come from CD4+ T cells sorted from blood, collected at week 0. These receptors all stem from a human donor with alopecia areata.

This rearrangement joins TRBV5-6 to TRBJ2-5, with 9 bases lining up with TRBD1. CDR3 length equals 13 residues. Germline trimming cut 6 bases from V and 5 bases from J; bases unmatched to any gene: 5. In germline, CDR1 is SGHDT, CDR2 YYEEEE. Written as DNA, the CDR3 is TGTGCCAGCACGGACAGGGGCCGGGAGACCCAGTACTTC. This translates into CASTDRGRETQYF.

This chain joins TRBV29-1 and TRBJ2-1; 10 positions agree with TRBD2. Trimming took 1 base from V and 6 from J; bases not matched to a gene: 9. The germline gives CDR1 SQVTM, CDR2 ANQGSEA. The CDR3 totals 16 residues. DNA for the CDR3: TGCAGCGTTGAAGGCGGGAGCGGGAGGGACCCCAATGAGCAGTTCTTC. The encoded protein is CSVEGGSGRDPNEQFF.

This clone was found a few times. The same CDR3 also results from other DNA sequences found in this sample. The chain uses TRBV18 and TRBJ2-6; D ambiguous. CDR1 is KGHSH and CDR2 is LQKENI in the germline V gene. Deletions cut 3 bases from V and 0 bases from J, with 3 bases between. The CDR3 contains 14 residues. Here the CDR3 reads CASSPSSGANVLTF. CDR3 DNA: TGTGCCAGCTCACCCTCCTCTGGGGCCAACGTCCTGACTTTC.

Concerning this clone itself: A much larger clone sits a single nucleotide away, making a read error possible. The chain has TRBV5-1 and TRBJ2-7; 11 nucleotides line up with TRBD2. The CDR3 spans 14 residues. Per the germline V gene, CDR1 is SGHRS and CDR2 is YFSETQ. V was clipped by 4 bases and J by 3 bases; unmatched bases: 3. The CDR3 sequence: CASSQGTSGYEQYF. The CDR3 DNA follows: TGCGCCAGCAGCCAAGGGACTAGCGGCTACGAGCAGTACTTC.

J is TRBJ1-2 and V is TRBV7-3; D is perhaps TRBD1 (5 bases). This CDR3 region has 14 residues. With 5 bases removed from V and 7 bases from J, the gap between germline ends came to 17 bases. Germline CDR1 SGHTA, CDR2 FQGTGA. Here the CDR3 reads CASSLKSGPGGYTF. The CDR3 nucleotides read TGTGCCAGCAGCCTAAAGTCAGGGCCCGGTGGCTACACCTTC.

The V call is TRBV29-1, the J call TRBJ2-1; D gene ambiguous. The CDR3 is made up of 11 amino acids. The germline gives CDR1 SQVTM, CDR2 ANQGSEA. V dropped 3 bases and J dropped 5 bases, with 5 bases sitting between them. The CDR3 is CSVEPHNEQFF. In nucleotides, the CDR3 is TGCAGCGTTGAGCCCCACAATGAGCAGTTCTTC.

This clone was observed a few times. The chain recombines TRBV5-1 with TRBJ2-6, with 11 positions matching TRBD2. Losses at the gene ends were 4 bases for V and 2 bases for J; bases not matched to a gene: 8. The CDR3 runs 18 residues. The germline CDR1 and CDR2 sequences are SGHRS and YFSETQ. CDR3: CASSPTGTSGTGANVLTF. CDR3 DNA: TGCGCCAGCAGCCCTACGGGGACTAGCGGTACTGGGGCCAACGTCCTGACTTTC.

This clone was detected only a few times. The chain carries TRBV6-6 and TRBJ2-3; D is ambiguous. The V end was cut by 8 bases, the J end by 4 bases, with 7 bases between. The germline V gene has CDR1 MNHNY and CDR2 SVGAGI (reference sequence). The CDR3 totals 11 residues. The CDR3 nucleotides are TGTGCCAGCGGAAAACCAGATACGCAGTATTTT. This sequence encodes CASGKPDTQYF.

This clone was seen only once. V is TRBV7-2 and J is TRBJ1-1, with 8 bases matching TRBD1. V lost 5 bases, J lost 7 bases, and 6 bases stayed unmatched. The V gene's germline CDR1 is SGHTA and CDR2 FQGNSA. This CDR3 has 13 residues. Here the CDR3 reads CASSLLGQGEAFF. CDR3 DNA: TGTGCCAGCAGCCTCCTCGGACAGGGTGAAGCTTTCTTT.

The chain uses TRBV7-2 and TRBJ2-5; the D gene is possibly TRBD2 (6 bases). There are 17 residues in the CDR3. V dropped 1 base and J dropped 5 bases, with 20 bases sitting between them. Looked up from germline, CDR1 is SGHTA and CDR2 is FQGNSA. The CDR3: CASSLGPGTAAGETQYF. The CDR3, as DNA: TGTGCCAGCAGCTTAGGACCGGGGACTGCCGCCGGGGAGACCCAGTACTTC.

This clone occurred once. The rearrangement links TRBV4-1 to TRBJ2-4, with 8 bases matching TRBD1. Germline CDR1 and CDR2: MGHRA and YSYEKL. The V segment lost 1 base and the J segment 2 bases; nucleotides outside the gene matches: 10. This CDR3 has 18 residues. CDR3 amino acids: CASSQGMSQGASKNIQYF. In nucleotides, the CDR3 is TGCGCCAGCAGCCAAGGAATGTCGCAGGGGGCGTCCAAAAACATTCAGTACTTC.

By share, this clone counts as medium-sized. J is TRBJ1-4 and V is TRBV6-6; 7 nucleotides agree with TRBD1. CDR3 size: 13 residues. In germline, CDR1 is MNHNY, CDR2 SVGAGI (reference sequence). J gave up 8 bases and V 7 bases, and 7 bases lay outside the gene matches. The CDR3 region is CASIDRVSEKLFF. In DNA form, the CDR3 reads TGTGCCAGCATCGACAGGGTATCCGAAAAACTGTTTTTT.

The table lists this clone with a count of one. This chain joins TRBV18 and TRBJ2-5; 10 bases map to TRBD2. V gave up 4 bases and J gave up 3 bases; unmatched junction bases: 2. The CDR3 covers 14 residues. Germline V gene lookup returns CDR1 KGHSH and CDR2 LQKENI. CDR3 amino acids: CASSLAGGEETQYF. The CDR3 DNA reads as TGTGCCAGCTCACTAGCGGGAGGCGAAGAGACCCAGTACTTC.

This clone was seen once. The chain couples TRBV10-3 to TRBJ2-7, with TRBD1 matching 8 bases. J was trimmed by 6 bases and V by 10 bases; bases with no gene match: 11. This CDR3 spans 13 amino acids. CDR1 and CDR2 from the germline V gene are ENHRY and SYGVKD. The CDR3 coding sequence is TGTGCCAGCCTGGGACAGGTCTCGTTCGAGCAGTACTTC. It specifies CASLGQVSFEQYF.

This clone was seen a few times. This chain connects TRBV7-2 to TRBJ1-1; D possibly corresponds to TRBD1 (6 bases). Per germline, CDR1 SGHTA and CDR2 FQGNSA. The CDR3 consists of 14 residues. Trimming cost V 5 bases and J 3 bases, with 13 bases left between them. The CDR3: CASSTVTGYTEAFF. The CDR3 DNA is TGTGCCAGCAGCACCGTCACAGGGTACACTGAAGCTTTCTTT.

The rearrangement links TRBV18 to TRBJ1-1; D ambiguous. Trimming removed 0 bases at V and 3 bases at J, with 8 bases between. CDR1 and CDR2 (germline): KGHSH, LQKENI. This CDR3 comprises 14 residues. The CDR3 coding sequence is TGTGCCAGCTCACCACCGTACGTTGACACTGAAGCTTTCTTT. It encodes CASSPPYVDTEAFF.

This rearrangement joins TRBV10-3 to TRBJ2-3; weak D call: TRBD1 (6 bases). V lost 7 bases and J 2 bases, leaving 16 bases between the germline ends. This CDR3 has 15 amino acids. The germline V gene encodes CDR1 ENHRY and CDR2 SYGVKD. The CDR3 reads CAIIRNRENTDTQYF. The CDR3 nucleotides are TGTGCCATCATCCGAAACAGGGAAAACACAGATACGCAGTATTTT.

The V call is TRBV11-2, the J call TRBJ2-1; TRBD1 is a possible D gene (7 bases). The CDR3 runs 12 residues. V gave up 8 bases and J gave up 8 bases, with 13 bases separating them. In germline, CDR1 is SGHAT, CDR2 FQNNGV. In DNA form, the CDR3 reads TGTGCCAGCCGGAGGGGGCTCGATGAGCAGTTCTTC. Protein sequence: CASRRGLDEQFF. Variable domain in full (rest from reference TRBV11-2 and TRBJ2-1): EAGVAQSPRYKIIEKRQSVAFWCNPISGHATLYWYQQILGQGPKLLIQFQNNGVVDDSQLPKDRFSAERLKGVDSTLKIQPAKLEDSAVYLCASRRGLDEQFFGPGTRLTVL.

This clone was counted between two and nine times. V gene TRBV10-3 combines with J gene TRBJ2-7, with 9 bases that match TRBD1. The germline gives CDR1 ENHRY, CDR2 SYGVKD. The CDR3 covers 16 residues. Unmatched junction bases numbered 8, after V lost 0 bases and J lost 5 bases. Written as DNA, the CDR3 is TGTGCCATCAGTGAGTCCCAAGGGACAGGGCTGAACGAGCAGTACTTC. This translates into CAISESQGTGLNEQYF.

This clone has more than one count but fewer than ten. The chain has TRBV19 and TRBJ2-2, with D perhaps matching TRBD2 (6 bases). V was cut by 7 bases and J by 6 bases, with 9 bases left in between. This CDR3 has 12 residues. CDR1 LNHDA and CDR2 SQIVND come from the germline V gene (reference sequence). The DNA of the CDR3 is TGTGCCAGTATGGCGGGGTCCGGGGAGCTGTTTTTT. This sequence encodes CASMAGSGELFF.

The CDR3 DNA sequence: TGTGCCAGCAGTGTCCGGACAGGGGACGGTGGCTACACCTTC. Translation: CASSVRTGDGGYTF. The chain has TRBV6-4 and TRBJ1-2; 9 bases match TRBD1. Trimming cost V 4 bases and J 7 bases; bases outside gene matches: 7. The CDR3 consists of 14 residues. The V gene's germline CDR1 is MRHNA and CDR2 SNTAGT.

To note about this clone: Possible read error: a much larger clone is one base away. CDR3 residues: CASSIGRDNEQFF. CDR3 DNA sequence: TGTGCCAGTAGTATAGGTCGGGACAATGAGCAGTTCTTC. The chain has TRBV19 and TRBJ2-1; D is unclear. Germline V gene data show CDR1 as LNHDA and CDR2 as SQIVND (reference sequence). V lost 1 base and J 5 bases, leaving 6 bases between the germline ends. This CDR3 has 13 residues.

Regarding this clone: Other DNA sequences of this sample code for an identical CDR3. The chain carries TRBV5-1 and TRBJ1-2; 8 bases are shared with TRBD1. V lost 0 bases, J lost 3 bases, and 7 bases stayed unmatched. Germline V gene data show CDR1 as SGHRS and CDR2 as YFSETQ. The CDR3 runs to 16 residues. The chain's CDR3 is CASSLAGTGGDYGYTF. The CDR3 DNA follows: TGCGCCAGCAGCTTGGCCGGGACAGGAGGTGACTATGGCTACACCTTC.

The rearrangement uses TRBV7-2 and TRBJ2-5; 9 positions agree with TRBD2. J lost 1 base, V lost 1 base, and 7 bases had no gene match. Germline CDR1 reads SGHTA; CDR2 reads FQGNSA. The CDR3 consists of 17 residues. The CDR3 sequence: CASSLVGLTSGQETQYF. CDR3 coding DNA: TGTGCCAGCAGCTTAGTGGGGTTGACTAGCGGCCAAGAGACCCAGTACTTC.

J is TRBJ2-1 and V is TRBV2, with D possibly being TRBD1 (5 bases). Trimming removed 3 bases from V and 10 bases from J, with 13 bases in between. The CDR3 runs to 13 residues. The germline V gene has CDR1 SNHLY and CDR2 FYNNEI. In DNA form, the CDR3 reads TGTGCCAGCAGTGACGAAAGGACAACCGAGCAGTTCTTC. Its translation: CASSDERTTEQFF.

The chain couples TRBV7-8 to TRBJ1-5; no definite D call. The germline gives CDR1 SGHVS, CDR2 FQNEAQ. V dropped 5 bases and J dropped 3 bases, with 8 bases sitting between them. The length of the CDR3 is 13 residues. CDR3 bases: TGTGCCAGCAGCACCCTGGCCAATCAGCCCCAGCATTTT. Protein sequence: CASSTLANQPQHF.

This chain's CDR3 is CASSSFPFEQYF. DNA for the CDR3: TGTGCCAGCAGTTCTTTTCCGTTCGAGCAGTACTTC. This chain links TRBV28 with TRBJ2-7; D is unclear. Trimming cost V 4 bases and J 6 bases, with 10 bases left between them. Germline assignment: CDR1 MDHEN and CDR2 SYDVKM. This CDR3 comprises 12 residues.

The gene calls are TRBV10-3 and TRBJ2-7; no clear D gene. The CDR3 length is 15 residues. V was pared by 4 bases and J by 6 bases, with 19 bases between. Germline loops: CDR1 ENHRY, CDR2 SYGVKD. Here the CDR3 reads CAISAQTRQSTEQYF. CDR3 coding DNA: TGTGCCATCAGTGCGCAGACAAGGCAATCTACCGAGCAGTACTTC.

This sequence joins TRBV5-1 and TRBJ2-7, with D tentatively TRBD1 (6 bases). Germline loops: CDR1 SGHRS, CDR2 YFSETQ. The CDR3 extends over 15 amino acids. V was shortened by 2 bases and J by 0 bases, with 12 bases between the two germline ends. The CDR3 spells CASSFGQSNSYEQYF. The CDR3, as DNA: TGCGCCAGCAGCTTCGGACAGAGTAACTCCTACGAGCAGTACTTC.

The chain carries TRBV2 and TRBJ1-2; D may be TRBD1 (6 bases). CDR3 size: 17 residues. Trimming left V 4 bases short and J 0 bases short, with 18 bases between. CDR1 and CDR2 (germline): SNHLY, FYNNEI. CDR3 sequence (DNA): TGTGCCAGCAGTGCTCCCTCCCCGAGGGGGGCTAACTATGGCTACACCTTC. This codes for CASSAPSPRGANYGYTF.

This clone has a handful of counts. CDR3 loop: CASSQKTSGTGELFF. The CDR3 coding sequence is TGCGCCAGCAGCCAGAAAACTAGCGGAACCGGGGAGCTGTTTTTT. This sequence joins TRBV4-3 and TRBJ2-2, with 8 bases identical to TRBD2. In germline, CDR1 is LGHNA, CDR2 YSLEER. The CDR3 is 15 amino acids. Trimming took 3 bases from V and 5 from J; bases not matched to a gene: 5.

The CDR3 loop reads CASSYSGDTQYF. Written as DNA, the CDR3 is TGCGCCAGCAGCTACAGTGGAGATACGCAGTATTTT. The chain uses TRBV5-1 and TRBJ2-3; the D is unclear. Germline V lookup: CDR1 SGHRS, CDR2 YFSETQ. CDR3 length: 12 amino acids. Trimming removed 3 bases at V and 5 bases at J, with 7 bases between. The full variable domain, completed using reference TRBV5-1 and TRBJ2-3, is KAGVTQTPRYLIKTRGQQVTLSCSPISGHRSVSWYQQTPGQGLQFLFEYFSETQRNKGNFPGRFSGRQFSNSRSEMNVSTLELGDSALYLCASSYSGDTQYFGPGTRLTVL.